The 20 T cell receptor beta chains below all came from one sample that was sequenced in a study of T cell repertoires in ileal Crohn's disease (dated by TCRdb to about 2019). Library construction relied on the immunoSEQ multiplex PCR assay. TCRdb provides this immuneACCESS table in a form limited to in-frame rearrangements. Some clones are lacking; in checked studies, under half of them reflect an unresolved V gene, and why the rest are absent is not known. The sample table contains around 8,600 clones; only one count was recorded for around 76% of them. In total, the top ten clones hold about 4.9% of the sample. The sample was ileal tissue. These receptors were taken from an adult with Crohn's disease.

V gene TRBV10-3 combines with J gene TRBJ2-7; TRBD1 agrees at 11 bases. CDR1 ENHRY and CDR2 SYGVKD come from the germline V gene. With 3 bases clipped from V and 2 bases from J, the junction kept 18 bases outside the gene matches. The CDR3 consists of 20 residues. The CDR3 here is CAISDPHEDRGRGMAYEQYF. CDR3 nucleotide sequence: TGTGCCATCAGTGACCCCCATGAGGACAGGGGGCGCGGAATGGCCTACGAGCAGTACTTC.

This clone came up a few times. The rearrangement links TRBV4-1 to TRBJ1-1; D unclear. Germline V gene sequence: CDR1 MGHRA, CDR2 YSYEKL. The V end was cut by 1 base, the J end by 7 bases, with 7 bases between. The CDR3 extends over 12 amino acids. CDR3: CASSQAADEAFF. The CDR3 DNA follows: TGCGCCAGCAGCCAAGCGGCGGATGAAGCTTTCTTT.

This clone was observed a handful of times. J is TRBJ1-1 and V is TRBV7-6; tentative D call: TRBD1 (6 bases). The CDR3 loop spans 14 amino acids. V was trimmed by 0 bases and J by 4 bases, leaving 9 bases between them. Per germline, CDR1 SGHVS and CDR2 FNYEAQ. CDR3 in DNA: TGTGCCAGCAGCTTAGCTACAGGGACCACTGAAGCTTTCTTT. Its protein product is CASSLATGTTEAFF.

The chain carries TRBV7-3 and TRBJ2-1; possibly TRBD2 for D (5 bases). The CDR3 is 15 amino acids. The germline V gene has CDR1 SGHTA and CDR2 FQGTGA. Trimming took 5 bases from V and 2 from J, leaving 13 bases between them. The chain's CDR3 is CASSPGGRAYNEQFF. CDR3 DNA: TGTGCCAGCAGCCCTGGAGGCCGAGCCTACAATGAGCAGTTCTTC.

CDR3 nucleotides: TGTGCCAGCAGTTACCATATGACAGTCTCCTACGAGCAGTACTTC. Its translation is CASSYHMTVSYEQYF. This chain connects TRBV6-5 to TRBJ2-7; a weak D match, TRBD1 (5 bases). V dropped 2 bases and J dropped 0 bases, with 11 bases sitting between them. Germline lookup yields CDR1 MNHEY and CDR2 SVGAGI. The CDR3 spans 15 residues.

This clone was picked up a small number of times. The V call is TRBV18, the J call TRBJ2-7; 7 bases are a match to TRBD1. CDR1 and CDR2 (germline): KGHSH, LQKENI. J gave up 5 bases and V 6 bases, and 7 bases lay outside the gene matches. The length of the CDR3 is 13 residues. In DNA, the CDR3 is TGTGCCAGCTCTGGACAGGCCGAGGACGAGCAGTACTTC. Amino acid sequence: CASSGQAEDEQYF.

This clone was seen a handful of times. The rearrangement joins TRBV19 to TRBJ1-5, with 10 bases lining up with TRBD1. Germline V lookup: CDR1 LNHDA, CDR2 SQIVND (reference sequence). CDR3 length: 16 residues. V shed 1 base, J shed 4 bases, and the junction held 4 bases outside the gene matches. The CDR3 protein is CASSIAWDRGNQPQHF. The CDR3, as DNA: TGTGCCAGTAGTATAGCCTGGGACAGGGGAAATCAGCCCCAGCATTTT.

The CDR3: CSVVAGGPRNEQFF. CDR3 sequence (DNA): TGCAGCGTAGTAGCGGGAGGGCCGCGGAATGAGCAGTTCTTC. This chain uses TRBV29-1 with TRBJ2-1, with 11 bases fitting TRBD2. The CDR3 totals 14 residues. From germline, CDR1 is SQVTM and CDR2 ANQGSEA. The V gene end was trimmed by 6 bases and the J gene end by 7 bases; junction bases not matched to a gene: 8.

The rearrangement joins TRBV29-1 to TRBJ1-2, with D perhaps matching TRBD1 (6 bases). The germline gives CDR1 SQVTM, CDR2 ANQGSEA. Trimming pared 1 base from V and 5 bases from J, leaving 14 bases between. The CDR3 loop spans 14 amino acids. The CDR3 bases are TGCAGCGTTGAAGGGGGGCAGGTCGGGTATGGCTACACCTTC. It encodes CSVEGGQVGYGYTF. The full variable domain, its missing parts supplied by reference TRBV29-1 and TRBJ1-2, is SAVISQKPSRDICQRGTSLTIQCQVDSQVTMMFWYRQQPGQSLTLIATANQGSEATYESGFVIDKFPISRPNLTFSTLTVSNMSPEDSSIYLCSVEGGQVGYGYTFGSGTRLTVV.

The rearrangement links TRBV4-1 to TRBJ1-2; D uncertain. The CDR3 spans 12 residues. V lost 0 bases and J lost 7, with 6 bases in between. The germline V gene encodes CDR1 MGHRA and CDR2 YSYEKL. The CDR3 DNA sequence: TGCGCCAGCAGCCAAGAGGCGGGTGGCTACACCTTC. The encoded protein is CASSQEAGGYTF.

The chain links TRBV18 to TRBJ2-7; 8 nucleotides agree with TRBD1. Germline V gene sequence: CDR1 KGHSH, CDR2 LQKENI. V was clipped by 4 bases and J by 3 bases; unmatched bases: 2. The CDR3 is made up of 13 amino acids. The CDR3 reads CASSLGTGYEQYF. The CDR3 nucleotides are TGTGCCAGCTCACTGGGGACAGGCTACGAGCAGTACTTC.

The rearrangement uses TRBV6-6 and TRBJ2-3; 7 bases fit TRBD1. CDR3 length: 15 residues. The germline V gene has CDR1 MNHNY and CDR2 SVGAGI (reference sequence). The trim removed 7 bases at V and 4 bases at J, leaving 11 bases unmatched. The CDR3 protein is CASTETGIGADTQYF. CDR3 sequence (DNA): TGTGCCAGCACTGAGACAGGGATAGGCGCAGATACGCAGTATTTT.

This chain joins TRBV2 and TRBJ2-1, with a weak D call TRBD2 (7 bases). Germline V gene data show CDR1 as SNHLY and CDR2 as FYNNEI. V lost 7 bases and J 3 bases, leaving 19 bases between the germline ends. CDR3 length equals 16 residues. Here the CDR3 DNA reads TGTGCCAGCAAGGGGGGAGTCGGCGGGGGCTACAATGAGCAGTTCTTC. It encodes CASKGGVGGGYNEQFF.

A note on this clone: Compared with germline, one end of the junction differs, possibly owing to a read error. The chain uses TRBV23-1 and TRBJ2-5; 8 nucleotides align to TRBD1. TRBV23-1 is given ORF status, its function remaining uncertain. The CDR3 extends over 10 amino acids. The CDR3 sequence: CASCYLQGDF. In nucleotides, the CDR3 is TGCGCCAGCTGTTACCTACAGGGGGACTTC.

This clone was counted between two and nine times. The V gene is TRBV2, the J gene TRBJ2-6; possibly TRBD1 for D (6 bases). Deletions cut 8 bases from V and 1 base from J, with 12 bases between. The CDR3 spans 15 residues. Looked up from germline, CDR1 is SNHLY and CDR2 is FYNNEI. CDR3 region: CASSGTTSGANVLTF. The CDR3 DNA is TGTGCCAGCTCCGGGACAACTTCTGGGGCCAACGTCCTGACTTTC.

The chain combines TRBV5-5 with TRBJ2-7, with 9 positions matching TRBD1. The germline V gene has CDR1 SGHKS and CDR2 YYEKEE (reference sequence). The CDR3 is made up of 16 amino acids. Trimming at V came to 0 bases and at J to 4 bases, leaving 8 bases not matched to a gene. The CDR3 sequence: CASSLAMGQGAYEQYF. Written as DNA, the CDR3 is TGTGCCAGCAGCTTGGCCATGGGACAGGGCGCATACGAGCAGTACTTC.

V and J are TRBV7-9 and TRBJ2-6, with 7 bases fitting TRBD1. This CDR3 contains 14 residues. Germline assignment: CDR1 SEHNR and CDR2 FQNEAQ (reference sequence). V shed 4 bases, J shed 13 bases, and the junction held 10 bases outside the gene matches. CDR3 loop: CASSSGQKAYVLTF. CDR3 sequence (DNA): TGTGCCAGCAGCTCGGGACAGAAGGCGTATGTCCTGACTTTC.

The V and J genes are TRBV15 and TRBJ1-1; D is ambiguous. Germline V CDR1 and CDR2: LNHNV, YYDKDF (reference sequence). CDR3 length: 12 amino acids. Trimming took off 3 bases at V and 5 bases at J, with 7 bases between the two ends. As DNA, the CDR3 is TGTGCCACCAGCAGCTTCGGGACTGAAGCTTTCTTT. Protein product: CATSSFGTEAFF.

This sequence joins TRBV6-1 and TRBJ1-1; the D gene is possibly TRBD1 (5 bases). Deletions cut 5 bases from V and 7 bases from J, with 20 bases between. The CDR3 has 15 residues. CDR1 is MNHNS, CDR2 SASEGT, per germline. The chain's CDR3 is CASSSRRRGRVEAFF. DNA of the CDR3: TGTGCCAGCAGTTCCCGGAGGAGGGGAAGAGTTGAAGCTTTCTTT.

The chain carries TRBV7-9 and TRBJ1-1, with 10 bases lining up with TRBD1. Losses at the gene ends were 1 base for V and 3 bases for J; bases not matched to a gene: 5. Germline V CDR1 and CDR2: SEHNR, FQNEAQ (reference sequence). The CDR3 contains 16 residues. In DNA form, the CDR3 reads TGTGCCAGCAGCTTAGTGGGGACAGGGGTTGACACTGAAGCTTTCTTT. Translating gives CASSLVGTGVDTEAFF.